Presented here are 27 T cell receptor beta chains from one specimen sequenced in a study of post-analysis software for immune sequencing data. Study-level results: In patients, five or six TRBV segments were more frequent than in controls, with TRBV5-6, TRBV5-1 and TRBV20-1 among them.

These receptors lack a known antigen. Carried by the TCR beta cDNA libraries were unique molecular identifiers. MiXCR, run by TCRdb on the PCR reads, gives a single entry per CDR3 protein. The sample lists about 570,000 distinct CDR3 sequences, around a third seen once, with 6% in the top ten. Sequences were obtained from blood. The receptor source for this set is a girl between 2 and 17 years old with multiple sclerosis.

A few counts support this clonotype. The CDR3 sequence is CASSYSRGASLETQYF. CDR3 coding DNA: TGTGCCAGCAGTTACTCGAGGGGGGCTTCCCTAGAGACCCAGTACTTC. The chain uses TRBV6-5 and TRBJ2-5, with D possibly called TRBD1 or TRBD2 (6 bases each). The length of the CDR3 is 16 residues. V was cut by 0 bases and J by 4 bases, with 15 bases left in between. Germline CDR1 MNHEY, CDR2 SVGAGI.

For the CDR3, the DNA is TGTGCCAGCAGCGTAGATCTCCGGGGGACCTACGAGCAGTACTTC. Translating gives CASSVDLRGTYEQYF. The chain links TRBV9 to TRBJ2-7; possibly TRBD2 for D (6 bases). Per germline, CDR1 SGDLS and CDR2 YYNGEE. The CDR3 sequence is 15 residues long. V was clipped by 0 bases and J by 2 bases, with 12 bases between them.

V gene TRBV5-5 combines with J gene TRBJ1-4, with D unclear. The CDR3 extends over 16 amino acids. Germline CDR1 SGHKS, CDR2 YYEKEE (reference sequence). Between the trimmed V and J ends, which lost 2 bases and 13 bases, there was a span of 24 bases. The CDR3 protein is CASSLGPDGLEKGLFF. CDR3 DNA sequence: TGTGCCAGCAGCTTAGGTCCGGACGGGCTGGAAAAGGGACTGTTTTTT.

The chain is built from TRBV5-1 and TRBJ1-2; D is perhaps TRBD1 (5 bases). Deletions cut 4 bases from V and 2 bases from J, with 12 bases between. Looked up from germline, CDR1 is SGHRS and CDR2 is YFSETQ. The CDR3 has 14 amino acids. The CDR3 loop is CASSLQASNYGYTF. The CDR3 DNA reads TGCGCCAGCAGCCTACAGGCGTCGAACTATGGCTACACCTTC.

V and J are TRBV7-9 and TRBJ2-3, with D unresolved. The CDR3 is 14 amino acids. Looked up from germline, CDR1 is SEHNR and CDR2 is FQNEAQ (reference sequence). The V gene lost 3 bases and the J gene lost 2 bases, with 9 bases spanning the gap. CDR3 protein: CASSFLADTDTQYF. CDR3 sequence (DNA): TGTGCCAGCAGCTTCCTCGCCGACACAGATACGCAGTATTTT.

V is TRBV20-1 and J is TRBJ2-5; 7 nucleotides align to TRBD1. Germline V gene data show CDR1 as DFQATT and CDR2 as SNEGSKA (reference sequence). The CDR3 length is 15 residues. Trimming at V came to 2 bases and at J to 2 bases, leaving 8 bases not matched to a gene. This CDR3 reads CSARWTGLTQETQYF. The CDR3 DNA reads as TGCAGTGCTAGATGGACAGGCCTGACTCAAGAGACCCAGTACTTC.

Here the CDR3 DNA reads TGCAGTGCTAGAGATTGGTCAGGAGCTGACACAGATACGCAGTATTTT. As protein: CSARDWSGADTDTQYF. The rearrangement uses TRBV20-1 and TRBJ2-3, with unresolved D. The CDR3 has 16 residues. V lost 0 bases to trimming and J lost 2 bases, with 15 bases between them. Germline V gene sequence: CDR1 DFQATT, CDR2 SNEGSKA (reference sequence).

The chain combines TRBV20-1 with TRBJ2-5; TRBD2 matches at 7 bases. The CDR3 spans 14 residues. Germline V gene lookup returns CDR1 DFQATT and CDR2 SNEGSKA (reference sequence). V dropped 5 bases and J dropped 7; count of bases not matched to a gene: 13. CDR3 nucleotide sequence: TGCAGTGCTCCCATAGGCGGGGGATTTGGGACCCAGTACTTC. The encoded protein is CSAPIGGGFGTQYF.

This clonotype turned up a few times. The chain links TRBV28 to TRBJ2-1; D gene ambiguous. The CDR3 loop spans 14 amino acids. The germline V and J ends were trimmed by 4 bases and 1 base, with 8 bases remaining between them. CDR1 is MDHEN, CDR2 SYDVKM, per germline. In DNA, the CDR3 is TGTGCCAGCAGTTGGAGATCTTCCTACAATGAGCAGTTCTTC. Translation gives CASSWRSSYNEQFF. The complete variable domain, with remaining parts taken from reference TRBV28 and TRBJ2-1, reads DVKVTQSSRYLVKRTGEKVFLECVQDMDHENMFWYRQDPGLGLRLIYFSYDVKMKEKGDIPEGYSVSREKKERFSLILESASTNQTSMYLCASSWRSSYNEQFFGPGTRLTVL.

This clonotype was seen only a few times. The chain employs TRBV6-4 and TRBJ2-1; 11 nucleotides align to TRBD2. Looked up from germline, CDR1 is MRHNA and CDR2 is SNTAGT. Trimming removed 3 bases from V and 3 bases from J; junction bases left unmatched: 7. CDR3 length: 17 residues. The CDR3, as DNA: TGTGCCAGCAGTGAGTTCGCTAGCGGGGGGATCTACAATGAGCAGTTCTTC. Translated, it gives CASSEFASGGIYNEQFF.

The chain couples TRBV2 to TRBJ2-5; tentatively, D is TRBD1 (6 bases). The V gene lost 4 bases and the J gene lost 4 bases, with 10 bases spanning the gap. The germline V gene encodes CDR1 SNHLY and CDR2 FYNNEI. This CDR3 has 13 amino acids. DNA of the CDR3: TGTGCCAGCAGTGCAGGGGCTGGAGAGACCCAGTACTTC. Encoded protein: CASSAGAGETQYF.

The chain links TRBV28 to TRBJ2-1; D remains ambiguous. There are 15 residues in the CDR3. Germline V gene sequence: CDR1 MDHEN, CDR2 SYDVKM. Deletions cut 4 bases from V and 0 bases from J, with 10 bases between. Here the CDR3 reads CASSSDSRSYNEQFF. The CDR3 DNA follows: TGTGCCAGCAGTTCAGACTCTCGCTCCTACAATGAGCAGTTCTTC.

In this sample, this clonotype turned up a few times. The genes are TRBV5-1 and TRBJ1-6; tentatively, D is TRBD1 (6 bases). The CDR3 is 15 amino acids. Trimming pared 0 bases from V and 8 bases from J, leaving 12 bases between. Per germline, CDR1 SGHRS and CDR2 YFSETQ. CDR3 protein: CASSLEGDTDSPLHF. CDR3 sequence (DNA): TGCGCCAGCAGCTTGGAGGGGGACACCGATTCACCCCTCCACTTT.

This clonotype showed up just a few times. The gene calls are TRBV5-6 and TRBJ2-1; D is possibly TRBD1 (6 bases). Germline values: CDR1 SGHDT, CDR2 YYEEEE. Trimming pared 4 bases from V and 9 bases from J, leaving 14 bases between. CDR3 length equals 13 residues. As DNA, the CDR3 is TGTGCCAGCAGCGCCGGTGTCAGGGGTGAGCAGTTCTTC. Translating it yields CASSAGVRGEQFF.

CDR3 sequence: CSVVGLGTEAFF. CDR3 nucleotides: TGCAGCGTTGTAGGATTAGGGACTGAAGCTTTCTTT. The rearrangement joins TRBV29-1 to TRBJ1-1; D is unresolved. V gave up 4 bases and J gave up 5 bases, with 11 bases separating them. This CDR3 spans 12 amino acids. CDR1 SQVTM and CDR2 ANQGSEA come from the germline V gene.

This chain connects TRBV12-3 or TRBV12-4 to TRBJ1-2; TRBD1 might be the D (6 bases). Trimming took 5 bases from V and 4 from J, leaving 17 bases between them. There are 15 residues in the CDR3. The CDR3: CASSPGAGGSYGYTF. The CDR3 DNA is TGTGCCAGCAGTCCCGGGGCGGGGGGCAGCTATGGCTACACCTTC.

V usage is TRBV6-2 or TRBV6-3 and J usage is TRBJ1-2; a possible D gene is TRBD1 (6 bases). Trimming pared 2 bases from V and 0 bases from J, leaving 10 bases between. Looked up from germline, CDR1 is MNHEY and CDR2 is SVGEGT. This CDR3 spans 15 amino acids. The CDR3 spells CASSYIGGTNYGYTF. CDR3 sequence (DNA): TGTGCCAGCAGTTACATCGGGGGCACTAACTATGGCTACACCTTC.

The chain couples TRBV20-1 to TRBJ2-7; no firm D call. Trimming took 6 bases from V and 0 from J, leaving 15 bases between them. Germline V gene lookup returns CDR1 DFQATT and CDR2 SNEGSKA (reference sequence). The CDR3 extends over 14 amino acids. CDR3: CSARRRGRSYEQYF. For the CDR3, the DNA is TGCAGTGCAAGACGGAGAGGACGCTCCTACGAGCAGTACTTC.

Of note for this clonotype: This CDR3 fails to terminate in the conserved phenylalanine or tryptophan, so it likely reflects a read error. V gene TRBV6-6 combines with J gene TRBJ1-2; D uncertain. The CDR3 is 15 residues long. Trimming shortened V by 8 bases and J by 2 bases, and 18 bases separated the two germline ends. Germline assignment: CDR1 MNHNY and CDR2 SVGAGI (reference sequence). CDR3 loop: CASRGRQNANYGYTL. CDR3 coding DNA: TGTGCCAGCCGGGGAAGGCAGAATGCAAACTATGGCTACACCCTC.

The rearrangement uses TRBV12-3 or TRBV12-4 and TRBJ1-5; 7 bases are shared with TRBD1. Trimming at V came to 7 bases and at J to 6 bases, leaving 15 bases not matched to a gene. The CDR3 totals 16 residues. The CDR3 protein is CASTFGQDHRSQPQHF. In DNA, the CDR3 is TGTGCCAGCACCTTTGGACAGGATCATAGGAGTCAGCCCCAGCATTTT.

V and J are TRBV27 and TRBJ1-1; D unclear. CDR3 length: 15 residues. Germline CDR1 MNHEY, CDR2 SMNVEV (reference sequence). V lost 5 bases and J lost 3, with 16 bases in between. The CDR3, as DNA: TGTGCCAGCAGTAACCGGGAGGGAAGGGACACTGAAGCTTTCTTT. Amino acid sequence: CASSNREGRDTEAFF.

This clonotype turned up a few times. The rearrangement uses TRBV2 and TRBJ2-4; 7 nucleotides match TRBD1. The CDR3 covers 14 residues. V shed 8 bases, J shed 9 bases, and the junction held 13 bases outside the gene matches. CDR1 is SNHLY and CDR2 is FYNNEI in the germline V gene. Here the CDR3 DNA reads TGTGCCAGCCGGGACAGCATAGCCAGGGGCATTCAGTACTTC. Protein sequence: CASRDSIARGIQYF.

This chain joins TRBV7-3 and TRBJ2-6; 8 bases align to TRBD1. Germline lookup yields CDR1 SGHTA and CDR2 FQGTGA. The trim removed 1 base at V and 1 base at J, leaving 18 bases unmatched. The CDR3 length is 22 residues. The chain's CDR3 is CASSLKVGQGATEGSGANVLTF. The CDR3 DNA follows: TGTGCCAGCAGCTTAAAAGTCGGCCAGGGGGCGACGGAGGGTTCTGGGGCCAACGTCCTGACTTTC.

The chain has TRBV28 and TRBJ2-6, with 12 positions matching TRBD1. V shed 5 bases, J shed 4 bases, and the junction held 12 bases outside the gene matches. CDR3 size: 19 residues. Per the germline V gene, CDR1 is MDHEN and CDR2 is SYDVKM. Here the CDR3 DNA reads TGTGCCAGCAGTATCCCCCGGGACAGGGGGCCGAAAGGGGCCAACGTCCTGACTTTC. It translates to CASSIPRDRGPKGANVLTF.

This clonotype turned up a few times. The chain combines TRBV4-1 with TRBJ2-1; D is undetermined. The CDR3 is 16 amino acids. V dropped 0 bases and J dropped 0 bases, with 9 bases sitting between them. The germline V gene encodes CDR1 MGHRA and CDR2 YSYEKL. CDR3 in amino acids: CASSQDTAVSYNEQFF. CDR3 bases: TGCGCCAGCAGCCAAGATACGGCTGTCTCCTACAATGAGCAGTTCTTC.

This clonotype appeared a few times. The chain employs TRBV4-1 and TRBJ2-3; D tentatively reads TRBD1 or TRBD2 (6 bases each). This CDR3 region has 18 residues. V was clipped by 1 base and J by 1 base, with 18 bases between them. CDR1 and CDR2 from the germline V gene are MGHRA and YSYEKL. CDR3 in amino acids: CASSQGILGGSGTDTQYF. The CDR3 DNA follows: TGCGCCAGCAGCCAAGGGATATTGGGGGGCTCAGGCACAGATACGCAGTATTTT.

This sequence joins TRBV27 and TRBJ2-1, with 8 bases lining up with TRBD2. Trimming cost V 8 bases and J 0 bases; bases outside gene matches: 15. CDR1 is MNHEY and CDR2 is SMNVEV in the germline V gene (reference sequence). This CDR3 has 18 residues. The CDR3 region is CASPSLSSRGGSYNEQFF. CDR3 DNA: TGTGCCAGCCCAAGCCTAAGTTCCCGGGGGGGCTCCTACAATGAGCAGTTCTTC.